Listed below are T cell receptor beta chains from one sample, sequenced in a study of blood T cell repertoires in COVID-19. Data came from immunoSEQ multiplex PCR; TCRdb stores just in-frame clones and leaves some out. Found here are about 280,000 clones, around 89% of them singletons; the top ten hold roughly 5.1%. Sequencing was carried out using peripheral blood. The origin of the receptors is a man in his forties with acute or convalescent COVID-19. Each CDR3 is given without its conserved first and last residue. Rows may omit the clone size; those that give it use once, few, many or a size class.

clone_size v_call cdr3_aa
. TRBV6-5 ATKYRVDEKLF
. TRBV12-3/TRBV12-4 ASLQGNTGELF
. TRBV7-8 ASSLAREGAF
. TRBV6-5 ASKAGGNQPQH
. TRBV2 ASGGWETQY
. TRBV2 ASSHSGIGAYEQY
few TRBV27 ASDTGAGGYT
once TRBV7-2 ASSYEGLSGNTIY
. TRBV5-1 ASSLGTSGGLTDTQY
. TRBV27 ASSFGLTGAINRAF
. TRBV9 ASSVSQGSPPLH
. TRBV7-9 ASSSSGGPNEQF
. TRBV24-1 ATSEGEKLF
. TRBV5-6 ASSLGGTVSYEQY
once TRBV14 ASSQARGGAPLH
few TRBV5-4 ASSEGIAGQPQH
. TRBV12-3/TRBV12-4 ASSATAYEQY
. TRBV12-3/TRBV12-4 ASRQTENYGYT
. TRBV14 ASSQTLAGRRNEQF
. TRBV13 ASSSPRGTGRKKQF
. TRBV7-6 ASSLGPPNSGNTIY
. TRBV4-2 ASSHPGTGTNISPLH
once TRBV6-1 ASSELRTSYSNQPQH
. TRBV27 ASSRGRFTDTQY
. TRBV5-4 ASSRRGEGRDTQY
. TRBV7-2 ASSLAFSGGGDTQY
. TRBV12-5 ASGLLGLAGAPSSYNEQF
. TRBV2 ASSLDRGTQY
. TRBV19 ASSVLSGNEQY
once TRBV7-2 ASSLGFNTGELF
. TRBV20-1 SVRFTETQY
. TRBV11-3 ASSLGRGARDTQY
. TRBV5-1 ASSPLGGQSTEAF
. TRBV3-1/TRBV3-2 ASSQDGQGGRSPLH
. TRBV5-1 ASSGTGVSYEQY
. TRBV5-1 ASSLRSDGELF
. TRBV6-2/TRBV6-3 ASSYPRTGGDTGELF
. TRBV6-5 ASSLTGSDEKLF
once TRBV6-4 ASSLVPNTGELF
. TRBV11-3 ASSLGPGANVLT
. TRBV5-4 ASSLTSSYNEQF
. TRBV12-5 ASGPPSGETNYGYT
. TRBV9 ASSAGQGGYNEQF
. TRBV18 ASSRFRDPSTDTQY
. TRBV5-1 ASSPGGSPYGYT
. TRBV5-6 ASSSGTGGSTGELF
. TRBV30 AWSVRGEAF
once TRBV29-1 SVASLTASLGAF
. TRBV29-1 SVGDSFGYT
. TRBV24-1 ATSDGSGAVSQPQH